This T cell receptor beta chain emerged from a study of CD8 T cells in Susac syndrome. The RNA, 0.5 to 1 ug, was put through reverse transcription using random hexamers. TCRdb reprocessed the immunoSEQ multiplex PCR reads via MiXCR and lists one record per CDR3 protein. Of some 150,000 distinct CDR3 sequences listed, approximately 93% are singletons. This TCR was sampled from a human donor in good health. The sample was CD4+ T cells from PBMCs.

The CDR3 region is CASSETGGETQYF. The DNA for the CDR3 is TGTGCCAGCAGCGAAACAGGGGGCGAGACCCAGTACTTC. The chain uses TRBV7-9 and TRBJ2-5; TRBD1 matches 9 bases. Per germline, CDR1 SEHNR and CDR2 FQNEAQ (reference sequence). The J segment lost 5 bases and the V segment lost 5 bases, leaving 3 bases of the junction unmatched. This CDR3 is built from 13 residues.